This note documents a single TCR beta chain sequence. This entry belongs to a study of blood T cell repertoires in COVID-19. The overall study: COVID-19 samples collected from the United States, Italy and Spain covered acute and convalescent phases. Sources were T cells, B-cell-depleted T cells, or PBMCs; the material itself was cDNA or gDNA.

Per the authors' pipeline: Estimation of nucleated cell counts relied on the amplification of reference gene primers. The data were produced by immunoSEQ multiplex PCR, yet TCRdb's version contains in-frame clones alone and is incomplete. V and J calls and clone size are copied from that table; D and trimming were computed from the DNA. The data show about 99,000 clones, 84% seen once. The length of the CDR3 is 11 residues. The V end was cut by 0 bases, the J end by 11 bases, with 10 bases between. CDR1 SQVTM and CDR2 ANQGSEA come from the germline V gene. The material sequenced was peripheral blood. The TCR was taken from a human donor in a cohort sampled during active or convalescent COVID-19. This rearrangement joins TRBV29-1 to TRBJ1-1; the D is unclear. The CDR3 reads CSVEDRRLAFF. The CDR3 nucleotides read TGCAGCGTTGAAGATAGGCGGCTTGCTTTCTTT. The variable domain in full, with the rest retrieved from reference TRBV29-1 and TRBJ1-1, is SAVISQKPSRDICQRGTSLTIQCQVDSQVTMMFWYRQQPGQSLTLIATANQGSEATYESGFVIDKFPISRPNLTFSTLTVSNMSPEDSSIYLCSVEDRRLAFFGQGTRLTVV.